This TCR beta chain was observed in a study of T cell clonality in common variable immunodeficiency. Data came from immunoSEQ multiplex PCR; TCRdb stores just in-frame clones and leaves some out. The data list 50,000 or so clones, none observed once; about 3.7% falls to the top ten. Study-wide results and caveats: Shared TCRbeta clones were fewer between CVID subjects than controls.

There are many counts of this clone. What it recognizes is unknown. The read is 3 residues too short to cover the CDR3 end, so that end is filled in from the germline J gene. Germline CDR1 and CDR2: MNHEY and SVGEGT. Trimming removed 6 bases from V and 6 bases from J, with 14 bases in between. This CDR3 is built from 13 residues. The source is a person aged 18 to 70 in good health. This chain connects TRBV6-2 or TRBV6-3 to TRBJ1-2, with D perhaps matching TRBD1 (6 bases). The sequenced sample consisted of peripheral blood mononuclear cells. Incomplete CDR3 DNA: TGTGCCAGCAGCAGGGGAGGCCCCAATGGC. Protein: CASSRGGPNG. The full CDR3 reads CASSRGGPNGYTF.